This T cell receptor (beta chain) was sequenced for a study of spatial heterogeneity in lung cancer. About the study: Tumor regions showed TCR transcript counts that correlated strongly with a T cell module score from matched bulk RNA-seq. Notes on the study in general: Tumor mutation count correlated with how many alpha and beta TCRs expanded intratumorally.

TCRdb recomputed calls from the 5' RACE reads with MiXCR, one row per CDR3 protein. The sample contains over 15,000 distinct CDR3 sequences, approximately 5.6% of which appear only once. Time point specified: sample taken at primary tumor resection. The donors, fewer than 95 patients with untreated early-stage non-small cell lung cancer, provided the samples. Sequencing of whole RNA from tumor, nontumor lung or frozen PBMC involved no sorting. This clonotype was detected many times. Its matching antigen is unknown. This beta chain is an off-target read within a library intended for alpha chains, so its frequency means little. V lost 5 bases, J lost 3 bases, and 18 bases lay in between. Germline CDR1 KGHDR, CDR2 SFDVKD. The CDR3 extends over 16 amino acids.

The clonotype comes from a female donor with early-stage non-small cell lung cancer. The chain has TRBV24-1 and TRBJ1-2; perhaps TRBD1 as D (6 bases). Sample: lung tumor tissue, taken at surgery. This CDR3 is CATSGSTGRTDYGYTF. The DNA of the CDR3 is TGTGCCACCAGTGGTTCTACAGGGCGAACTGACTATGGCTACACCTTC.